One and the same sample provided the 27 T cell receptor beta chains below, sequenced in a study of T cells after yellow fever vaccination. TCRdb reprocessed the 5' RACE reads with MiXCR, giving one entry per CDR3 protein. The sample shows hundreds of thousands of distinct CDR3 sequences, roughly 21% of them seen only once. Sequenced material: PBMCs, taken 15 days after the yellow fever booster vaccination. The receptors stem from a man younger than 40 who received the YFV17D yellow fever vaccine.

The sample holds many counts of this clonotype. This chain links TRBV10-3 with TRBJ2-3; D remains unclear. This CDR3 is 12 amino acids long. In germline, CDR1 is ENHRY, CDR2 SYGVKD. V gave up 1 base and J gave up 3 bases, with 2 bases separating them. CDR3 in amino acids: CAISELTDTQYF. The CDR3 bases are TGTGCCATCAGTGAGTTGACAGATACGCAGTATTTT.

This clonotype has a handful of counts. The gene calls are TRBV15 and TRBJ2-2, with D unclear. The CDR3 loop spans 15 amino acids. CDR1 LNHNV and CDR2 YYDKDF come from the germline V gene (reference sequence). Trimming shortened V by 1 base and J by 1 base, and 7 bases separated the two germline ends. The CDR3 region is CATSRAVGNTGELFF. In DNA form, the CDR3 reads TGTGCCACCAGCAGAGCGGTTGGGAACACCGGGGAGCTGTTTTTT.

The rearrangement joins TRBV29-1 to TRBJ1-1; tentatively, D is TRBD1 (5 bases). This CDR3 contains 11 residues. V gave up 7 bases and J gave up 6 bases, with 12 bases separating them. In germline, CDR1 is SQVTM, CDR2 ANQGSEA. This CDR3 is CSARRGSEAFF. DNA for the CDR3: TGCAGCGCCCGAAGGGGATCTGAAGCTTTCTTT.

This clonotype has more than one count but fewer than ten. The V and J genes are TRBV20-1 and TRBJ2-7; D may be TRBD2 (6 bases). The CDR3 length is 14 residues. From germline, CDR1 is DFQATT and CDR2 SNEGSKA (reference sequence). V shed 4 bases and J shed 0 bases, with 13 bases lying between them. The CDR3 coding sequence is TGCAGTGCTACCGATTGGGGGGACTCCTACGAGCAGTACTTC. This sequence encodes CSATDWGDSYEQYF.

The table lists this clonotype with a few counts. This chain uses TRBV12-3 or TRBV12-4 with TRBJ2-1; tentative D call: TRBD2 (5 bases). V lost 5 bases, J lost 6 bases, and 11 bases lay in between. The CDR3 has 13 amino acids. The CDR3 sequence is CASSALAPNEQFF. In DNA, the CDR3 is TGTGCCAGCAGTGCTCTAGCTCCCAATGAGCAGTTCTTC.

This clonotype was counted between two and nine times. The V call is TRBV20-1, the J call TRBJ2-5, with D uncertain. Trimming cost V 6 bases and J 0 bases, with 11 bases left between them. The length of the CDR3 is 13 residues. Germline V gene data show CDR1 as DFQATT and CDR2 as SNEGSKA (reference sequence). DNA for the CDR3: TGCAGTGCCCTGGACGGAAACCAAGAGACCCAGTACTTC. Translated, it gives CSALDGNQETQYF.

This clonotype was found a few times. DNA for the CDR3: TGTGCCAGCGGAGCGGAAAACACAGATACGCAGTATTTT. This gives the protein CASGAENTDTQYF. V gene TRBV7-9 combines with J gene TRBJ2-3, with a tentative D call TRBD2 (5 bases). Trimming removed 8 bases from V and 2 bases from J, with 11 bases in between. The CDR3 loop spans 13 amino acids. Germline CDR1 reads SEHNR; CDR2 reads FQNEAQ (reference sequence).

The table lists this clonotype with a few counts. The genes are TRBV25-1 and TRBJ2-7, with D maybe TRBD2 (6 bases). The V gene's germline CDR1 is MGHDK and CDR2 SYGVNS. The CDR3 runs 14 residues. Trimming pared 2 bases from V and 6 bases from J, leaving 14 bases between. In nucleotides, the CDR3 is TGTGCCAGCAGTGAAGCGGGGCTTCGGTTCGAGCAGTACTTC. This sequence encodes CASSEAGLRFEQYF.

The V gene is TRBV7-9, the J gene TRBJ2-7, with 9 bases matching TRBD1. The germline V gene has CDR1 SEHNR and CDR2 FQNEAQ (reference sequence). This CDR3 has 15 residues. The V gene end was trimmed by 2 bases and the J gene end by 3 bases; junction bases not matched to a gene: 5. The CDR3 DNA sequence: TGTGCCAGCAGCTTACCCGGGGGACAGGGCTACGAGCAGTACTTC. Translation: CASSLPGGQGYEQYF.

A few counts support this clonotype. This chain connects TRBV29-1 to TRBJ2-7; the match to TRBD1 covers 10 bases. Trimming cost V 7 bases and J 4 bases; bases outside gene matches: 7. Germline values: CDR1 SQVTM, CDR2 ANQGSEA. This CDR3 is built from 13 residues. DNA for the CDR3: TGCAGCGCCGCGGGGACAGGGGAGTACGAGCAGTACTTC. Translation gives CSAAGTGEYEQYF.

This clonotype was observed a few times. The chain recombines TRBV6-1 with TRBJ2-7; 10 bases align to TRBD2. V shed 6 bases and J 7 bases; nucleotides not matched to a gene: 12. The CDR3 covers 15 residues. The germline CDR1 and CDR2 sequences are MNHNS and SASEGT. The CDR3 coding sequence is TGTGCCAGCAGCCCAGGAAGCGGGAGGGCCCAAGAGCAGTACTTC. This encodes CASSPGSGRAQEQYF.

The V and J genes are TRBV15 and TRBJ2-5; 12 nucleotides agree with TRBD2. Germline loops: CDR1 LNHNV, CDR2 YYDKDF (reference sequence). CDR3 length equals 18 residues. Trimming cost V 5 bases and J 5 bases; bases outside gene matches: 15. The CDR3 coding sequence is TGTGCCACCAGCCCCCGCGTACTAGCGGGAGGAGGTCGCGAGACCCAGTACTTC. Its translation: CATSPRVLAGGGRETQYF.

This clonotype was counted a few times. In nucleotides, the CDR3 is TGTGCCAGCAGCTTAAGGTTTGAGCGGCATTCGCAAGAGACCCAGTACTTC. Residues: CASSLRFERHSQETQYF. The chain has TRBV7-9 and TRBJ2-5; D might be TRBD2 (5 bases). Germline V gene sequence: CDR1 SEHNR, CDR2 FQNEAQ (reference sequence). The CDR3 runs 17 residues. Trimming took off 2 bases at V and 2 bases at J, with 18 bases between the two ends.

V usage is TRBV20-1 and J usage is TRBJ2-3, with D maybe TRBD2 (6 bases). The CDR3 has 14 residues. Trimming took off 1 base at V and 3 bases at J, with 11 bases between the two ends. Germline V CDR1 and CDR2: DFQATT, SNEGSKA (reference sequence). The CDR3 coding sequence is TGCAGTGCTAGAGTCCCACTAGCTACAGATACGCAGTATTTT. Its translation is CSARVPLATDTQYF.

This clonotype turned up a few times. The CDR3 nucleotides read TGCAGTGCTAGGCGGGAGTTGGGAGCCAAAAACATTCAGTACTTC. This translates into CSARRELGAKNIQYF. The genes are TRBV20-1 and TRBJ2-4; TRBD2 aligns across 7 bases. Trimming removed 3 bases from V and 0 bases from J; junction bases left unmatched: 5. Germline CDR1 reads DFQATT; CDR2 reads SNEGSKA (reference sequence). This CDR3 region has 15 residues.

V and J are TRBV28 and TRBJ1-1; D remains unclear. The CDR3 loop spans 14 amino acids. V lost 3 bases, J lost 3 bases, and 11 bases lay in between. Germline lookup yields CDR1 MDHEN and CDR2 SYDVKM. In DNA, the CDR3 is TGTGCCAGCAGTTTCGGCGAGAGATACACTGAAGCTTTCTTT. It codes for CASSFGERYTEAFF.

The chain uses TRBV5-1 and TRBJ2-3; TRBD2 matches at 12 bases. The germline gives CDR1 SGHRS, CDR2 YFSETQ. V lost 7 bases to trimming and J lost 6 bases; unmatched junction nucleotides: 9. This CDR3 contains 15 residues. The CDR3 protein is CASQWLAGGPDTQYF. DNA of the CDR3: TGCGCCAGCCAGTGGCTAGCGGGAGGGCCGGATACGCAGTATTTT.

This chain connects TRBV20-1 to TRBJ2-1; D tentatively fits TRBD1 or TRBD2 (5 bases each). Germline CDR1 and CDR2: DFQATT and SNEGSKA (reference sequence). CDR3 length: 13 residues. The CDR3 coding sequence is TGCAGGCCCGTTTGGGGGAGTTACAATGAGCAGTTCTTC. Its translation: CRPVWGSYNEQFF.

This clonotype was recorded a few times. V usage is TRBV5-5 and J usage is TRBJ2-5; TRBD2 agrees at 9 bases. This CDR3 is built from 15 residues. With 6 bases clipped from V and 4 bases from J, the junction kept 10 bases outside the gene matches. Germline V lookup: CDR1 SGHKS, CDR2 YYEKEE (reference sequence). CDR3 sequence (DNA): TGTGCCAGCATTTCCCGGGCGGGAGGGCCAGAGACCCAGTACTTC. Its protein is CASISRAGGPETQYF.

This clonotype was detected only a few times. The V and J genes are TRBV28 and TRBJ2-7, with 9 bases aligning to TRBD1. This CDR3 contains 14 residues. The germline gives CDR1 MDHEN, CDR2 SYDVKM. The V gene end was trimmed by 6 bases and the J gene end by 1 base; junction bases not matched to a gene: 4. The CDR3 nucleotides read TGTGCCAGCAGGGAACAGGGGGCTTCCTACGAGCAGTACTTC. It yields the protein CASREQGASYEQYF.

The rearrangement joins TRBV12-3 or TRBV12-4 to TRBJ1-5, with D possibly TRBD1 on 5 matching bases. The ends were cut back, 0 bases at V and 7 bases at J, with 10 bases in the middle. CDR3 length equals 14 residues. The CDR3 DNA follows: TGTGCCAGCAGTTTAGCGCATGGGGGACAGCCCCAGCATTTT. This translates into CASSLAHGGQPQHF.

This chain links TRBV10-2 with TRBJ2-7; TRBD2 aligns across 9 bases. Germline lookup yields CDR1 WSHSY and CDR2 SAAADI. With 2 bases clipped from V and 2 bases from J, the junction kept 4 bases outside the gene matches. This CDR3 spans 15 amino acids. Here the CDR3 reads CASSEQSSGTYEQYF. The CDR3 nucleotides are TGCGCCAGCAGTGAGCAGTCTAGCGGGACCTACGAGCAGTACTTC.

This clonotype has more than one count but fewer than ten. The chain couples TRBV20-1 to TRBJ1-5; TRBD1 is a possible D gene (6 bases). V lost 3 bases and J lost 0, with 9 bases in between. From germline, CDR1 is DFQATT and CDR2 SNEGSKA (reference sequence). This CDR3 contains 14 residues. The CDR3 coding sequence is TGCAGTGCTAGCCAGGGGAATAGCAATCAGCCCCAGCATTTT. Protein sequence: CSASQGNSNQPQHF.

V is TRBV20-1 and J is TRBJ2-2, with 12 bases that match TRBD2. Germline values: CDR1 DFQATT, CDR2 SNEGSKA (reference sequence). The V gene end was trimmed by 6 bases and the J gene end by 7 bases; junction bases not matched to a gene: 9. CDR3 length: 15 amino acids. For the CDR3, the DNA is TGCAGTGCGCCCCTAGCGGGAGGGCCCGGCGGGGAGCTGTTTTTT. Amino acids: CSAPLAGGPGGELFF.

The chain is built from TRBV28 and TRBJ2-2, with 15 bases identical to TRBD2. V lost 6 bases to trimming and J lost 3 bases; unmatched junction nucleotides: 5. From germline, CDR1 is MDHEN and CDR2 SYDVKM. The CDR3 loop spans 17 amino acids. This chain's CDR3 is CASSIGTSGRYTGELFF. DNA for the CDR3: TGTGCCAGCAGCATTGGGACTAGCGGGAGGTACACCGGGGAGCTGTTTTTT.

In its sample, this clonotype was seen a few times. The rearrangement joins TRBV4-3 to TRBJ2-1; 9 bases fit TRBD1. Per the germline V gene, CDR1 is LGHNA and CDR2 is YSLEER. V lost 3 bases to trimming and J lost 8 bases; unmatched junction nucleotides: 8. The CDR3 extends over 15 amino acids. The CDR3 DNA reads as TGCGCCAGCAGCCAGCACAGGGGGCCAGGCGATGAGCAGTTCTTC. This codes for CASSQHRGPGDEQFF.

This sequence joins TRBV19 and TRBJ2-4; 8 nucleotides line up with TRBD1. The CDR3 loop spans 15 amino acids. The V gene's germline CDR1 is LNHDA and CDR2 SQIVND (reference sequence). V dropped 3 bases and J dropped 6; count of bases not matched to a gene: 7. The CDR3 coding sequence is TGTGCCAGTAGTATGACAGGGGCCTACGGAAACATTCAGTACTTC. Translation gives CASSMTGAYGNIQYF.